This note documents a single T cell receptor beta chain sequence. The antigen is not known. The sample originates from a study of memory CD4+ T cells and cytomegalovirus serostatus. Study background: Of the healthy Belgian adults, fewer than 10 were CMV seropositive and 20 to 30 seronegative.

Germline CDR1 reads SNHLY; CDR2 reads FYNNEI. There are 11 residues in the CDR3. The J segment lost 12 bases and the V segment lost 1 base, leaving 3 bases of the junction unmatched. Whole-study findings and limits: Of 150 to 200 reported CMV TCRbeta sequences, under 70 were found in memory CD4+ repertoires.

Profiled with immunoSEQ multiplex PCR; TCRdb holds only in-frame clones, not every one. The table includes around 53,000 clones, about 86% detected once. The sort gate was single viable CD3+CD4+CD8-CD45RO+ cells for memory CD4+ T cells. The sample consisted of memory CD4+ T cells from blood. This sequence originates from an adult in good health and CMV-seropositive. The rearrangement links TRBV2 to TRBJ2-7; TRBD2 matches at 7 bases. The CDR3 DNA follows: TGTGCCAGCAGTGAAGATGGACTAGGGTACTTC. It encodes CASSEDGLGYF.